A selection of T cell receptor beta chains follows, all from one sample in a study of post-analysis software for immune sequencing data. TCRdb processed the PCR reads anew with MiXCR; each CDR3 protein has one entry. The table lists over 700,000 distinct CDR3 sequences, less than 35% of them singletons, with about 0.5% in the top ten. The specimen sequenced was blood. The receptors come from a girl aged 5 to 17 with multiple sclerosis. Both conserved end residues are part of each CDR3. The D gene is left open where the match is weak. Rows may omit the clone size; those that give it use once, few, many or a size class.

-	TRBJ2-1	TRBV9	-	TGTGCCAGCAGCGGGGGACGCTACCTTTCCTACAATGAGCAGTTCTTC	CASSGGRYLSYNEQFF
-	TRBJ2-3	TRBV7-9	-	TGTGCCAGCAGCTTAGAGGGGTTCACAGATACGCAGTATTTT	CASSLEGFTDTQYF
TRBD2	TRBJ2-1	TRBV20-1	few	TGCAGTGCTATCGAGCTAGCGGGAGGATCCTACAATGAGCAGTTCTTC	CSAIELAGGSYNEQFF
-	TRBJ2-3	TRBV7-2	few	TGTGCCAGCAGCTTCGGAGGGCCTAGGAGGGGTGTTACAGATACGCAGTATTTT	CASSFGGPRRGVTDTQYF
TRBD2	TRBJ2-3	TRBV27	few	TGTGCCAGCATTGATGGCGGGAGGGGTACGCAGTATTTT	CASIDGGRGTQYF
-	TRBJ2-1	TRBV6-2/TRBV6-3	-	TGTGCCAGCAGCTGGACTGCCGCCAATGAGCAGTTCTTC	CASSWTAANEQFF
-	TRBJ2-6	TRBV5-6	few	TGTGCCAGCAGCTACCCTCCACAGGGAACCGGGGCCAACATCCTGACTTTC	CASSYPPQGTGANILTF
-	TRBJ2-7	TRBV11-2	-	TGTGCCAGCAGCTTAGATCCTAGCGTGGGAGAGCAGTACTTC	CASSLDPSVGEQYF
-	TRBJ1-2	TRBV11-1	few	TGTGCCAGCAGCCTCGACGACTATGGCTACACCTTC	CASSLDDYGYTF
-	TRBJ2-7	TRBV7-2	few	TGTGCCAGCAGCTTCATCCCCGGTAACTCCTACGAGCAGTACTTC	CASSFIPGNSYEQYF
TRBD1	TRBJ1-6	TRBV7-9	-	TGTGCCAGCAGCTCCGGACAGGGGCTCCACTTT	CASSSGQGLHF
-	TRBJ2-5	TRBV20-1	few	TGCAGTGCGCACTATGGTCCGGGGGGCGTAGAGACCCAGTACTTC	CSAHYGPGGVETQYF
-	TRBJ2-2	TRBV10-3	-	TGTGCCATCAGGGAAAGGGACGTCGCGAACACCGGGGAGCTGTTTTTT	CAIRERDVANTGELFF
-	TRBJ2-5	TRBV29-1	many	TGCAGCGTACAAGAGGAAGAGACCCAGTACTTC	CSVQEEETQYF
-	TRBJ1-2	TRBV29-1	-	TGCAGCCTACAGGACAGATCCAATGGCTACACCTTC	CSLQDRSNGYTF
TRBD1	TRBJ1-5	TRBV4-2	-	TGTGCCAGCAGCCAAACCGACAGGGAGAATCAGCCCCAGCATTTT	CASSQTDRENQPQHF
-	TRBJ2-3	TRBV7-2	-	TGTGCCAGCAGCCCCCGGCCCCAAGCGGACCATACGCAGTATTTT	CASSPRPQADHTQYF
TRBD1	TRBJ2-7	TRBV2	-	TGTGCCAGCACCCGCGGACAGGCCTACGAGCAGTACTTC	CASTRGQAYEQYF
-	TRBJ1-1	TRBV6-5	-	TGTGCCAGCAGCCCGAATGAGGGGGGGACTGAAGCTTTCTTT	CASSPNEGGTEAFF
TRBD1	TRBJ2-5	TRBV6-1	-	TGTGCCAGCAGAAACAGGGGCGGCGAGACCCAGTACTTC	CASRNRGGETQYF
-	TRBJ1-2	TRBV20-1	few	TGCAGTGCCATTCAATATGGCTACACCTTC	CSAIQYGYTF
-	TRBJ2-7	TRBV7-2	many	TGTGCCAGCAGCTTTATATACTACGAGCAGTACTTC	CASSFIYYEQYF
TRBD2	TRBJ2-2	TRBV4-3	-	TGCGCCAGCAGCCTAGGGACTAGCGGGAGAGGGGGCGGGGAGCTGTTTTTT	CASSLGTSGRGGGELFF
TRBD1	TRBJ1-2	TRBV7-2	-	TGTGCCAGCAGCTCCTCGACAGGGGACCCCTATGGCTACACCTTC	CASSSSTGDPYGYTF
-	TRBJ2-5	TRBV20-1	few	TGCAGTGCTCCCCGCCCCGGAGGACCGGGGGAGCAGTACTTC	CSAPRPGGPGEQYF
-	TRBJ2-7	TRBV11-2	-	TGTGCCAGCAGCCGGGGACGGCCCTGGACCTACGAGCAGTACTTC	CASSRGRPWTYEQYF
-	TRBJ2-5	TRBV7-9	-	TGTGCCAGCAGATCACAGGGCGGGATCCAAGAGACCCAGTACTTC	CASRSQGGIQETQYF
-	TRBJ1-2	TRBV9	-	TGTGCCAGCAGCGCAACGGGAGTCGGTGGCTACACCTTC	CASSATGVGGYTF
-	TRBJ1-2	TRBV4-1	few	TGCGCCAGCACCGACCCGTTGCAGAACTATGGCTACACCTTC	CASTDPLQNYGYTF